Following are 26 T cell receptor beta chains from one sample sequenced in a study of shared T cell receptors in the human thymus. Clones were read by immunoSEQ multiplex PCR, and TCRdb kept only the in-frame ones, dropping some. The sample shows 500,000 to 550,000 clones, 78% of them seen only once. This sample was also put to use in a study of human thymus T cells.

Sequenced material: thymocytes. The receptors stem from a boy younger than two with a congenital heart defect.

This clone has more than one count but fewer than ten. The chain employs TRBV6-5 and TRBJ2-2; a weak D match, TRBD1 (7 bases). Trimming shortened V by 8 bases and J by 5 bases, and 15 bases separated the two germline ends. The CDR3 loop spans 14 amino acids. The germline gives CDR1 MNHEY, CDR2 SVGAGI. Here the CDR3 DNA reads TGTGCCAGCGGTATCCAGGGGGGAACCGGGGAGCTGTTTTTT. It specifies CASGIQGGTGELFF.

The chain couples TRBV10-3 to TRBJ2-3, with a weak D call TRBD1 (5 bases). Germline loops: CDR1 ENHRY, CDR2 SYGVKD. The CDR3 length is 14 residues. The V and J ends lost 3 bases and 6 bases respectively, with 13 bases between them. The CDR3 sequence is CAISEGVGWDTQYF. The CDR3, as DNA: TGTGCCATCAGTGAAGGGGTAGGTTGGGATACGCAGTATTTT.

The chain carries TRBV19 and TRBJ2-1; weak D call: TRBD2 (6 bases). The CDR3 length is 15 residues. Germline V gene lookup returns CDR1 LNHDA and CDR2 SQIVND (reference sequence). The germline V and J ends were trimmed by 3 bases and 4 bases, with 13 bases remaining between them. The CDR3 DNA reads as TGTGCCAGTAGTATGCAGGTCGCGGGGTACAATGAGCAGTTCTTC. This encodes CASSMQVAGYNEQFF.

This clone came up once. CDR3 nucleotide sequence: TGCGCCAGCAGCCCCGGACACCCCAATGAGCAGTTCTTC. Translated, it gives CASSPGHPNEQFF. This rearrangement joins TRBV5-1 to TRBJ2-1; perhaps TRBD1 as D (5 bases). Germline values: CDR1 SGHRS, CDR2 YFSETQ. The ends were cut back, 4 bases at V and 6 bases at J, with 11 bases in the middle. The CDR3 loop spans 13 amino acids.

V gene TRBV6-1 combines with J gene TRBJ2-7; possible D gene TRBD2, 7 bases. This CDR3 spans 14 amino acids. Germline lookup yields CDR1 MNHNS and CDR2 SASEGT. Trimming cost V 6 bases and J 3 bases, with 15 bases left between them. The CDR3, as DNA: TGTGCCAGCAGCGAGGGGGGGACCAACTACGAGCAGTACTTC. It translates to CASSEGGTNYEQYF.

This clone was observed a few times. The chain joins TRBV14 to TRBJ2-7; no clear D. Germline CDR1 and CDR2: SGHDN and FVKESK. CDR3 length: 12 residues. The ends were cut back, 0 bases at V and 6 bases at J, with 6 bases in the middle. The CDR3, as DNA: TGTGCCAGCAGCCAAGAGAGGTGCGAGCAGTACTTC. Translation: CASSQERCEQYF.

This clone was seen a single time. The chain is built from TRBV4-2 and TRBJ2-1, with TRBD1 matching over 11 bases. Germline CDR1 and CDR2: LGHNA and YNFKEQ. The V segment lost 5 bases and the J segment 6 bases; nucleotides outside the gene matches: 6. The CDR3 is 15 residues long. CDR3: CASSYRDRGSNEQFF. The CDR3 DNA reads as TGTGCCAGCAGCTACCGGGACAGGGGGTCCAATGAGCAGTTCTTC.

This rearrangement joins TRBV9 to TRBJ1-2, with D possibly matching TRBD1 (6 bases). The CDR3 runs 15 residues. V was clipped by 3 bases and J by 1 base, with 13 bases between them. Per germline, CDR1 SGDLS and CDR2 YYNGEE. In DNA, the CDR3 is TGTGCCAGCAGCGGATACAGGGCCCTTAACTATGGCTACACCTTC. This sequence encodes CASSGYRALNYGYTF.

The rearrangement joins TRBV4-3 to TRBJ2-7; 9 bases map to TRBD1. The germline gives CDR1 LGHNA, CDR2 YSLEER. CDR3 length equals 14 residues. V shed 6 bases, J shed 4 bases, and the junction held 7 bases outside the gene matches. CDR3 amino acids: CASSPGTGTYEQYF. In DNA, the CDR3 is TGCGCCAGCAGTCCCGGGACAGGGACTTACGAGCAGTACTTC.

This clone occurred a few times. CDR3 residues: CSVTQGLDTEAFF. CDR3 nucleotide sequence: TGCAGCGTCACACAGGGGTTGGACACTGAAGCTTTCTTT. The V call is TRBV29-1, the J call TRBJ1-1, with TRBD1 identical over 7 bases. V gave up 6 bases and J gave up 3 bases; unmatched junction bases: 7. The CDR3 extends over 13 amino acids. CDR1 SQVTM and CDR2 ANQGSEA come from the germline V gene.

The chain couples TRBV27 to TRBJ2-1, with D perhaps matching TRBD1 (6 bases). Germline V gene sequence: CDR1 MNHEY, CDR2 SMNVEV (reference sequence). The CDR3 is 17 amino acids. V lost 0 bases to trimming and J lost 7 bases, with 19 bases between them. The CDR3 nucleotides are TGTGCCAGCAGTTTATCTTATCTATCAGGGGAGATGAATGAGCAGTTCTTC. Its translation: CASSLSYLSGEMNEQFF.

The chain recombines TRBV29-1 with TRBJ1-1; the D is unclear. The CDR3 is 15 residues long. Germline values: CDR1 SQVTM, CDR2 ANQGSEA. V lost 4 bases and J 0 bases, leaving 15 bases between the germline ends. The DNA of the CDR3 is TGCAGCGTTGGGGCCAGGCGACACTTGAACACTGAAGCTTTCTTT. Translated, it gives CSVGARRHLNTEAFF.

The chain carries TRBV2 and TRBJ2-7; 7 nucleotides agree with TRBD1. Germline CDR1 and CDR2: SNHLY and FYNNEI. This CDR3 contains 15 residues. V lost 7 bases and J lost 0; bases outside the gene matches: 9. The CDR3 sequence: CASNRGGPGSYEQYF. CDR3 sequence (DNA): TGTGCCAGCAACAGAGGGGGCCCTGGCTCCTACGAGCAGTACTTC.

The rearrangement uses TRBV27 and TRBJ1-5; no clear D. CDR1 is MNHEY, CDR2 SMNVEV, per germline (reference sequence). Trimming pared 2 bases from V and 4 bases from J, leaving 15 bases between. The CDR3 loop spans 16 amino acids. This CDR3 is CASSLNWREENQPQHF. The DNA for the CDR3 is TGTGCCAGCAGTTTAAATTGGAGGGAGGAAAATCAGCCCCAGCATTTT.

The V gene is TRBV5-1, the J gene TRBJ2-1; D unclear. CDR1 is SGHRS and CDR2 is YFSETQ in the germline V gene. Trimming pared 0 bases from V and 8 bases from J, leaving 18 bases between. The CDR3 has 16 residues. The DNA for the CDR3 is TGCGCCAGCAGCTTGGGAGCGTTTCAAGCTGGCCATGAGCAGTTCTTC. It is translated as CASSLGAFQAGHEQFF.

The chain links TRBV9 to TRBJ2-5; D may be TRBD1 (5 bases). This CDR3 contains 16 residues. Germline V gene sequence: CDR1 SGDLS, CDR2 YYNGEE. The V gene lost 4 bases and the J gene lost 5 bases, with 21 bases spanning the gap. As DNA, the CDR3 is TGTGCCAGCAGCCAATGGGATGGCAGTGGGGCGGAGACCCAGTACTTC. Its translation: CASSQWDGSGAETQYF.

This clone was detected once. The CDR3, as DNA: TGTGCCAGCAGCCCGATCTCTGCTTACGGTGCCCCTGGGGCCAACGTCCTGACTTTC. This encodes CASSPISAYGAPGANVLTF. The rearrangement links TRBV9 to TRBJ2-6; no firm D call. V was cut by 4 bases and J by 2 bases, with 22 bases left in between. Germline lookup yields CDR1 SGDLS and CDR2 YYNGEE. The CDR3 is made up of 19 amino acids.

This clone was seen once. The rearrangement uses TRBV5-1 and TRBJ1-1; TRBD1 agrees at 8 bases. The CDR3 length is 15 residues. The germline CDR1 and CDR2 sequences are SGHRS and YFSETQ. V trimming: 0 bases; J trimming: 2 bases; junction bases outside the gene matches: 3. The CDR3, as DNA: TGCGCCAGCAGCTTGGGGACAGGGATAAACACTGAAGCTTTCTTT. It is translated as CASSLGTGINTEAFF. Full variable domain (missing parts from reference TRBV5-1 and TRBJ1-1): KAGVTQTPRYLIKTRGQQVTLSCSPISGHRSVSWYQQTPGQGLQFLFEYFSETQRNKGNFPGRFSGRQFSNSRSEMNVSTLELGDSALYLCASSLGTGINTEAFFGQGTRLTVV.

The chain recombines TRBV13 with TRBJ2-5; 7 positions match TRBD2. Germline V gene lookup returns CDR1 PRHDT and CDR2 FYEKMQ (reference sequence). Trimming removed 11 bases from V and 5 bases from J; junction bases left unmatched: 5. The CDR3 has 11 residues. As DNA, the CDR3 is TGTGCCGGTGGGAGGGAGGAGACCCAGTACTTC. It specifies CAGGREETQYF.

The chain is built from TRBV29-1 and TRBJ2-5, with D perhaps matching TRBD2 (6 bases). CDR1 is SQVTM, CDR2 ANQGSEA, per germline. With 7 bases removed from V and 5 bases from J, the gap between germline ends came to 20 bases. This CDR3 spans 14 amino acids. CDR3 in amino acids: CSGHPAGLGETQYF. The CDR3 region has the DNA TGCAGCGGTCATCCCGCGGGATTGGGTGAGACCCAGTACTTC.

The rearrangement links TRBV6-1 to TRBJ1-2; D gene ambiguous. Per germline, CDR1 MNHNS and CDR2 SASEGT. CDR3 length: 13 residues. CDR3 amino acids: CATPGRADYGYTF. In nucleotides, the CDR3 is TGTGCAACCCCGGGGAGGGCAGACTATGGCTACACCTTC.

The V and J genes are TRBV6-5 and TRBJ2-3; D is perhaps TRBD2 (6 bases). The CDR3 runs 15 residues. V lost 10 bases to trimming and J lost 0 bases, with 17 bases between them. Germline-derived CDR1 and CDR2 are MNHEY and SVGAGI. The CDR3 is CATRNPGDSTDTQYF. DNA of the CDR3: TGTGCCACCCGGAATCCGGGAGACAGCACAGATACGCAGTATTTT.

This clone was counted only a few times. CDR3 in DNA: TGTGCCAGCAGTGAGACAGGGGGAACCACAGATACGCAGTATTTT. Translation gives CASSETGGTTDTQYF. The gene calls are TRBV6-1 and TRBJ2-3; 9 bases fit TRBD1. This CDR3 has 15 amino acids. Trimming cost V 3 bases and J 2 bases; bases outside gene matches: 3. Germline values: CDR1 MNHNS, CDR2 SASEGT.

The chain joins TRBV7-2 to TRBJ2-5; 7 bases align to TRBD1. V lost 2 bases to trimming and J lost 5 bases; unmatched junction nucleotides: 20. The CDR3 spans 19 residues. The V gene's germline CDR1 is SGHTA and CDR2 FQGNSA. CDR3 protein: CASSLRGGPGTVPGETQYF. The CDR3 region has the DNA TGTGCCAGCAGCTTACGAGGAGGACCCGGGACAGTGCCCGGGGAGACCCAGTACTTC. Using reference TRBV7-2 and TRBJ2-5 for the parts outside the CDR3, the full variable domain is GAGVSQSPSNKVTEKGKDVELRCDPISGHTALYWYRQSLGQGLEFLIYFQGNSAPDKSGLPSDRFSAERTGGSVSTLTIQRTQQEDSAVYLCASSLRGGPGTVPGETQYFGPGTRLLVL.

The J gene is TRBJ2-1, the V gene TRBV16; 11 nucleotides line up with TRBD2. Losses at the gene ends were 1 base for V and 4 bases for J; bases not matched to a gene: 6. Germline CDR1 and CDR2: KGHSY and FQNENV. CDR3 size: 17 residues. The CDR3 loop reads CASSQFIAGGIYNEQFF. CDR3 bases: TGTGCCAGCAGCCAATTTATAGCGGGAGGGATATACAATGAGCAGTTCTTC.

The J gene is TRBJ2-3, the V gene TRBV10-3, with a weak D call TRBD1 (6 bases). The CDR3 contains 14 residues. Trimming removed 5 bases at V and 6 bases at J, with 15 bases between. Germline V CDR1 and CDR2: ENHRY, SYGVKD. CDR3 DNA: TGTGCCATCAGTTCCGGGACCCAGGGGGATACGCAGTATTTT. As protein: CAISSGTQGDTQYF.